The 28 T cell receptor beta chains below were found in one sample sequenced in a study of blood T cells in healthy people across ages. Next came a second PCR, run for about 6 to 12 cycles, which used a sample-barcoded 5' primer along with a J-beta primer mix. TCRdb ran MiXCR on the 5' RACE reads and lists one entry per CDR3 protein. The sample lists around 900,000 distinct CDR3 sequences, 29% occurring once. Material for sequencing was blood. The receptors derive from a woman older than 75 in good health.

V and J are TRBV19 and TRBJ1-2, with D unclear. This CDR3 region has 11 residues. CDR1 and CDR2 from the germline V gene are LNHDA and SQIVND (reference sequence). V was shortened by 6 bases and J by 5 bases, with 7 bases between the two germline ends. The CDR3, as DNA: TGTGCCAGTAGCCAGGTTTATGGCTACACCTTC. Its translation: CASSQVYGYTF. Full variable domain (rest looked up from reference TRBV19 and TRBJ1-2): DGGITQSPKYLFRKEGQNVTLSCEQNLNHDAMYWYRQDPGQGLRLIYYSQIVNDFQKGDIAEGYSVSREKKESFPLTVTSAQKNPTAFYLCASSQVYGYTFGSGTRLTVV.

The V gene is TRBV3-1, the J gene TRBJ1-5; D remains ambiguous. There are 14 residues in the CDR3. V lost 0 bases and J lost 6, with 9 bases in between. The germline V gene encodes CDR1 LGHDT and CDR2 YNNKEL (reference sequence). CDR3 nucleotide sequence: TGTGCCAGCAGCCAAGATGGAGGGTTTCAGCCCCAGCATTTT. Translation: CASSQDGGFQPQHF. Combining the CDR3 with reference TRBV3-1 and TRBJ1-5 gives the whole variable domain DTAVSQTPKYLVTQMGNDKSIKCEQNLGHDTMYWYKQDSKKFLKIMFSYNNKELIINETVPNRFSPKSPDKAHLNLHINSLELGDSAVYFCASSQDGGFQPQHFGDGTRLSIL.

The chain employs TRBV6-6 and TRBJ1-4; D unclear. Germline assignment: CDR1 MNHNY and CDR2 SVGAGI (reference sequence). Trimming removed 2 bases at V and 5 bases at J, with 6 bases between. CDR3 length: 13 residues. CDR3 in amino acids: CASSYPQNEKLFF. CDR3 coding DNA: TGTGCCAGCAGTTACCCCCAGAATGAAAAACTGTTTTTT.

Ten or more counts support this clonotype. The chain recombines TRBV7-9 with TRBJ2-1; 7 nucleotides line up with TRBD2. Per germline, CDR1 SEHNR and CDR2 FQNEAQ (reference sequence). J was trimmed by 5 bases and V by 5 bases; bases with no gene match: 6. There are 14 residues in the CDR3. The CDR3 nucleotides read TGTGCCAGCAGCCTCGGACTAGGTGACAATGAGCAGTTCTTC. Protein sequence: CASSLGLGDNEQFF.

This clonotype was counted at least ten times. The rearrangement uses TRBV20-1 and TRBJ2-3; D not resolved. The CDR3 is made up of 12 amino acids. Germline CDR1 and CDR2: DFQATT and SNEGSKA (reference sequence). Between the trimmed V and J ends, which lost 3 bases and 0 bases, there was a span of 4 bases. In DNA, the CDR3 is TGCAGTGCTAGTGTCAGCACAGATACGCAGTATTTT. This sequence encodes CSASVSTDTQYF.

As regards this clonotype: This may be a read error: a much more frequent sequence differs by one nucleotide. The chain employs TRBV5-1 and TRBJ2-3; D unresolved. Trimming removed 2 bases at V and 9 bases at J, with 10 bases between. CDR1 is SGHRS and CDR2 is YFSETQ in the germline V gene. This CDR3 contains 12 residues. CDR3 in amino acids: CASSFESQTQYF. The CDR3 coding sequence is TGCGCCAGCAGCTTTGAATCCCAAACGCAGTATTTT.

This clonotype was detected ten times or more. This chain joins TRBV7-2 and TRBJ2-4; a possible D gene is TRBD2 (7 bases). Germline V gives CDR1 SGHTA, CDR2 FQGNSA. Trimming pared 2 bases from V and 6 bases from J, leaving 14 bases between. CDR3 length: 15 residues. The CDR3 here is CASSLMGRGGNIQYF. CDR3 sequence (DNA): TGTGCCAGCAGCTTAATGGGGAGGGGGGGAAACATTCAGTACTTC.

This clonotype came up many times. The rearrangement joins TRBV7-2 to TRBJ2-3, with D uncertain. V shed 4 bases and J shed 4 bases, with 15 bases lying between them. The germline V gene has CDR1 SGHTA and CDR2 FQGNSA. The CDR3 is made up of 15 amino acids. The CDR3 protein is CASSSYGPGSDTQYF. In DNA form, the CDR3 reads TGTGCCAGCAGCTCTTATGGTCCAGGTTCAGATACGCAGTATTTT.

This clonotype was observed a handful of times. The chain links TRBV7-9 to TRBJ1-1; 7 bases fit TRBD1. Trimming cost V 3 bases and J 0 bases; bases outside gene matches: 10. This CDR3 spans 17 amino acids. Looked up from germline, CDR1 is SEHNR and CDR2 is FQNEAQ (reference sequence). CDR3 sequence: CASSFPETGIMNTEAFF. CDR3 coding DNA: TGTGCCAGCAGCTTTCCCGAGACAGGGATCATGAACACTGAAGCTTTCTTT.

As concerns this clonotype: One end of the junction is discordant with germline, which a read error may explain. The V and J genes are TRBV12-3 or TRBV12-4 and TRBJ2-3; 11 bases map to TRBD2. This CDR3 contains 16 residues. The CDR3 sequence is CVSSQGLAEGADTQYF. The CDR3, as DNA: TGTGTCAGCAGCCAGGGACTAGCGGAGGGCGCAGATACGCAGTATTTT.

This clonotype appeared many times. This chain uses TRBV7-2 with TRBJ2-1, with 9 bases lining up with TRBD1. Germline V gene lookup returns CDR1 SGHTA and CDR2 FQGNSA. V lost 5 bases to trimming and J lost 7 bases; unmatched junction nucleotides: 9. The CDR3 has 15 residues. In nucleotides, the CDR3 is TGTGCCAGCAGCCCGTGGACAGGGGTGACGAATGAGCAGTTCTTC. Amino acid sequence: CASSPWTGVTNEQFF.

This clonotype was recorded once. The CDR3 here is CASSTQRSPAGGYTF. CDR3 DNA: TGTGCCAGCAGTACCCAGAGGTCCCCCGCTGGTGGCTACACCTTC. The V and J genes are TRBV6-6 and TRBJ1-2; D is undetermined. Germline-derived CDR1 and CDR2 are MNHNY and SVGAGI (reference sequence). Deletions cut 5 bases from V and 7 bases from J, with 20 bases between. The CDR3 runs 15 residues.

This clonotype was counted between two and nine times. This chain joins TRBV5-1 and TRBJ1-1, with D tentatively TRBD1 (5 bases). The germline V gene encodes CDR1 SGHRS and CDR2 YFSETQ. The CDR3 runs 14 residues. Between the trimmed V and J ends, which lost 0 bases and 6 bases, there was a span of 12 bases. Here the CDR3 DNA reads TGCGCCAGCAGCTTGGGACAGTCCACTTCTGAAGCTTTCTTT. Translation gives CASSLGQSTSEAFF.

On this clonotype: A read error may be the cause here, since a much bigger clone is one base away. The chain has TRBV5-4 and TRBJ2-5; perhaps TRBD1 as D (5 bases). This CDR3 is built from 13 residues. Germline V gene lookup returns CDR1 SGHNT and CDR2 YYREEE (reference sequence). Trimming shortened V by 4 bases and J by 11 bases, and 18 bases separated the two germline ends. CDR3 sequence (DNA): TGTGCCAGCAGCCCGAGACAGAACAATGAGCAGTACTTC. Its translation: CASSPRQNNEQYF.

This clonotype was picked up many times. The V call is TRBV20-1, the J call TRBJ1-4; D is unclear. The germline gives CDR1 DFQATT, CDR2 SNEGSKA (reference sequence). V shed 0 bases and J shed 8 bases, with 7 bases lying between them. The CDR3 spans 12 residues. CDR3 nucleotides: TGCAGTGCTAGAGACCACCTGGAAAAACTGTTTTTT. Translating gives CSARDHLEKLFF.

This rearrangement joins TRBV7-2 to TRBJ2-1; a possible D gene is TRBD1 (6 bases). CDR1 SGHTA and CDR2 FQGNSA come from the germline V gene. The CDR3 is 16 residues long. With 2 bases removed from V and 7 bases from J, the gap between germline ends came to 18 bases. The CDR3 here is CASSLKRWAQGNEQFF. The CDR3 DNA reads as TGTGCCAGCAGCTTAAAGCGGTGGGCGCAGGGGAATGAGCAGTTCTTC.

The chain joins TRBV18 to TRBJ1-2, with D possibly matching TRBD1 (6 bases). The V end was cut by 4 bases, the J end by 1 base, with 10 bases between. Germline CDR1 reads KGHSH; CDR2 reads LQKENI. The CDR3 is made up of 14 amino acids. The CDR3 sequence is CASSRQESNYGYTF. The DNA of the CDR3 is TGTGCCAGCTCACGACAGGAGAGTAACTATGGCTACACCTTC. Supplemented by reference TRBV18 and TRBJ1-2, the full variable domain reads NAGVMQNPRHLVRRRGQEARLRCSPMKGHSHVYWYRQLPEEGLKFMVYLQKENIIDESGMPKERFSAEFPKEGPSILRIQQVVRGDSAAYFCASSRQESNYGYTFGSGTRLTVV.

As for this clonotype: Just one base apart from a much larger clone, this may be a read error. The CDR3 DNA reads as TGTGTCAGCAGCCATACGGGGACAGGGCCTATTGGCTACACCTTC. This codes for CVSSHTGTGPIGYTF. The chain carries TRBV7-9 and TRBJ1-2; 9 bases are shared with TRBD1. The CDR3 length is 15 residues. The V gene's germline CDR1 is SEHNR and CDR2 FQNEAQ (reference sequence).

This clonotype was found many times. CDR3 sequence: CASSQGQRPGDEQFF. The CDR3 DNA reads TGTGCCAGCAGCCAAGGGCAGCGCCCGGGGGATGAGCAGTTCTTC. The rearrangement uses TRBV3-1 and TRBJ2-1, with TRBD2 as a possible D gene (6 bases). Germline CDR1 is LGHDT and CDR2 is YNNKEL (reference sequence). The CDR3 runs 15 residues. The V gene lost 1 base and the J gene lost 8 bases, with 15 bases spanning the gap.

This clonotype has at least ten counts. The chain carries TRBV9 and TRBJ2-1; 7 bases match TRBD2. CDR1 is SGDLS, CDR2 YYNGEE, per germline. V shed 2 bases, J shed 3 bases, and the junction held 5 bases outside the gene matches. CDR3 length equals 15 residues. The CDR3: CASSVAGGYYNEQFF. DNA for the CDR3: TGTGCCAGCAGCGTTGCCGGGGGGTACTACAATGAGCAGTTCTTC.

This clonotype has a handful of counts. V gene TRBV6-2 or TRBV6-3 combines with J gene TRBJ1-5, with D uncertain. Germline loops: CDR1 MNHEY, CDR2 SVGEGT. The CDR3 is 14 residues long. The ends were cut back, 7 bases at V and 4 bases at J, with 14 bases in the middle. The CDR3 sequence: CASTKLETNQPQHF. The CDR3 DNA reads TGTGCCAGCACTAAGTTGGAGACAAATCAGCCCCAGCATTTT.

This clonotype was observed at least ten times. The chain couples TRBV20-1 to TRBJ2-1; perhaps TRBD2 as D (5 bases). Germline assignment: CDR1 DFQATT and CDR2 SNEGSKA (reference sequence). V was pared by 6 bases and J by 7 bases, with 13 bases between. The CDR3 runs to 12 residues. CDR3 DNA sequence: TGCAGTGCGCAAGGACTTCCTAATGAGCAGTTCTTC. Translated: CSAQGLPNEQFF.

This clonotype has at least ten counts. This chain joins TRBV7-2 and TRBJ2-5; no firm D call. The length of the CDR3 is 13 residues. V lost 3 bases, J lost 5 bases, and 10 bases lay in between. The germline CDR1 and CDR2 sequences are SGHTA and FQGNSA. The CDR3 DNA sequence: TGTGCCAGCAGCTTCCAGGCTCGGGAGACCCAGTACTTC. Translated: CASSFQARETQYF.

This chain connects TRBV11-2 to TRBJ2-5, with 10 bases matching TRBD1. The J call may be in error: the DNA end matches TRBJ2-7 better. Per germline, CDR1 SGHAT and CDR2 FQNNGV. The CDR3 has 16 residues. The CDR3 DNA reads TGTGCCAGCAGCTTAGAGGGGACAGGGGCCTCCTACGAGCAGTACTTC. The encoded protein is CASSLEGTGASYEQYF.

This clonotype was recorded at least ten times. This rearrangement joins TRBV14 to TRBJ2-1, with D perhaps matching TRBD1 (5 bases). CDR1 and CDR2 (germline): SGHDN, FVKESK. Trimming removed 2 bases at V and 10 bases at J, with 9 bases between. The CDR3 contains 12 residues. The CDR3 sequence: CASSQQGVEQFF. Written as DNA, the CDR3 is TGTGCCAGCAGCCAACAGGGTGTGGAGCAGTTCTTC.

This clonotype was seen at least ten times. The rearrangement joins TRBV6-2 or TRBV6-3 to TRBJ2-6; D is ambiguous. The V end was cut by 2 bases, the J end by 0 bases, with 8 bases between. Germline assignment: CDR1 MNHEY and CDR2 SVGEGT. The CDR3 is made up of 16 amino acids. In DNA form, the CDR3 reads TGTGCCAGCAGTTACCGTGTGACCTCTGGGGCCAACGTCCTGACTTTC. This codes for CASSYRVTSGANVLTF.

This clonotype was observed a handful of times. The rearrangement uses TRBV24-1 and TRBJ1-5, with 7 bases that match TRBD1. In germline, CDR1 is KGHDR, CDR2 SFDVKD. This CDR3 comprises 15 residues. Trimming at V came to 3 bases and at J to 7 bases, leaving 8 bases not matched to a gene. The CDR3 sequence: CATSDHPGQNQPQHF. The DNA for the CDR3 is TGTGCCACCAGTGATCATCCGGGACAGAACCAGCCCCAGCATTTT.

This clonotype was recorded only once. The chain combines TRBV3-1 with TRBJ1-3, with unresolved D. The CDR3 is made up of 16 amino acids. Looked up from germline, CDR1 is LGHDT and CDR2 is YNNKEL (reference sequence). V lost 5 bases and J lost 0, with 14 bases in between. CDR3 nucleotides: TGTGCCAGCAGCTATAATTTGTGGAGCTCTGGAAACACCATATATTTT. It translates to CASSYNLWSSGNTIYF.